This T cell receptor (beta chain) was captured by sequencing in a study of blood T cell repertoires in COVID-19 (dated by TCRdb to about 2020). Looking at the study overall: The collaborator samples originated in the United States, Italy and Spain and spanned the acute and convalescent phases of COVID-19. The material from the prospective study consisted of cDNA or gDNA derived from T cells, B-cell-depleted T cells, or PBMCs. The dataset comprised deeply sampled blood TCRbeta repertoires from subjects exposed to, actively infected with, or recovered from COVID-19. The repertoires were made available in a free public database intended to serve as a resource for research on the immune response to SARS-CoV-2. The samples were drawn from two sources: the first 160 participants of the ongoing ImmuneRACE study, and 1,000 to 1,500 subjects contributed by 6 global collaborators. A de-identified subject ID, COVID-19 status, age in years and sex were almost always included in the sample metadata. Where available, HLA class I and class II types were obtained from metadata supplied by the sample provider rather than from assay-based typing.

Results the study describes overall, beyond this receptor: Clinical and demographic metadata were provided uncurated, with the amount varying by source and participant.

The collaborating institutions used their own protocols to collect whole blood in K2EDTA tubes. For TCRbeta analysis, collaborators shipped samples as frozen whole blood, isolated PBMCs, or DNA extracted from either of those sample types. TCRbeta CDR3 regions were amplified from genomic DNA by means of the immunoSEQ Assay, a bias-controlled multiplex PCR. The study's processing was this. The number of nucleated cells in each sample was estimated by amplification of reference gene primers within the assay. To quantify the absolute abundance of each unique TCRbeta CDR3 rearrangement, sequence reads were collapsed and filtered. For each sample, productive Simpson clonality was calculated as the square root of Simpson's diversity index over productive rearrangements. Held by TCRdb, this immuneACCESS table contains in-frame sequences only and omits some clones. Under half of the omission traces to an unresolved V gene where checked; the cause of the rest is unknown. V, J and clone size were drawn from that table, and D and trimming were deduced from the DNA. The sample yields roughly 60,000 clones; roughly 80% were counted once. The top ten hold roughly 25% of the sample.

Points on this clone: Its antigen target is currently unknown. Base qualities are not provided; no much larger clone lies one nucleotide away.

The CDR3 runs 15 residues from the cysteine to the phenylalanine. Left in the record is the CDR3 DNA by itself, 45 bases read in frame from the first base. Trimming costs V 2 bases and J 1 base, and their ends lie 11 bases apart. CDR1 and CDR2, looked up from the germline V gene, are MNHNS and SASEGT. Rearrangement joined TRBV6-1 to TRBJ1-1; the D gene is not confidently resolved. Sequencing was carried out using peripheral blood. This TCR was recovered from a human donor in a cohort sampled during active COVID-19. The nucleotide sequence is TGTGCCAGCAGTGAACGGACTCCCCCGAACACTGAAGCTTTCTTT. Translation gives CASSERTPPNTEAFF.